These 4 T cell receptor beta chains came from one sample sequenced in a study of control samples from healthy donors and cancer patients. Some clones are missing from TCRdb's copy, which holds only in-frame ones; the method was immunoSEQ multiplex PCR. This table has about 150,000 clones, approximately 91% appearing once. The specimen sequenced was blood. These receptors all come from a woman aged 40 to 50 in good health.

This clone was detected only once. The chain employs TRBV3-1 (or the pseudogene TRBV3-2) and TRBJ1-5; a possible D gene is TRBD1 (6 bases). The CDR3 extends over 15 amino acids. Looked up from germline, CDR1 is LGHDT and CDR2 is YNNKEL (reference sequence). The ends were cut back, 6 bases at V and 4 bases at J, with 16 bases in the middle. CDR3 DNA: TGTGCCAGCAGTCGCGACAGGAAGGAGAATCAGCCCCAGCATTTT. This encodes CASSRDRKENQPQHF.

The V call is TRBV21-1, the J call TRBJ1-1. TRBV21-1 is a pseudogene segment. This CDR3 region has 12 residues. The CDR3, as DNA: TGTGCCAGCAGCGGAAGAAACACTGAAGCTTTCTTT. Its translation is CASSGRNTEAFF.

The gene calls are TRBV7-9 and TRBJ2-3; D ambiguous. V gave up 3 bases and J gave up 3 bases, with 4 bases separating them. This CDR3 spans 12 amino acids. Looked up from germline, CDR1 is SEHNR and CDR2 is FQNEAQ (reference sequence). The CDR3 here is CASSFGTDTQYF. The CDR3 region has the DNA TGTGCCAGCAGCTTTGGTACAGATACGCAGTATTTT.

The V and J genes are TRBV19 and TRBJ1-4; D is undetermined. This CDR3 has 13 residues. V lost 3 bases and J lost 8, with 10 bases in between. The germline gives CDR1 LNHDA, CDR2 SQIVND (reference sequence). DNA for the CDR3: TGTGCCAGTAGTATCAAGGGCGGGGAAAAACTGTTTTTT. This translates into CASSIKGGEKLFF.